A single T cell receptor beta chain is shown here with its context. Antigen specificity is unknown. This sample includes further DNA sequences coding for the same CDR3. Germline V gene lookup returns CDR1 SGHDT and CDR2 YYEEEE. Trimming cost V 6 bases and J 0 bases; bases outside gene matches: 11. The CDR3 contains 16 residues. These data originate in a study of cytomegalovirus exposure and HLA in healthy donors. Primers for the PCR totalled 60 Vbeta and 13 Jbeta. Clones were sequenced by immunoSEQ multiplex PCR, and TCRdb holds only the in-frame ones, with some missing. The sample includes around 150,000 clones, around three quarters seen only once; the top ten take 1.5% to 2%. Findings and limits, study-wide: Cytomegalovirus-associated TCR beta chains were listed, numbering some 170. HLA restriction was apparent for most CMV-associated TCR beta chains in a later analysis. As was reported, the HLA-A and HLA-B alleles of most subjects were accurately predicted from TCR beta sequences. A missense variant in DCLRE1C was later tied to TCR beta V- and J-gene trimming.

This TCR derives from a man aged 35-49 years in good health and CMV-seronegative. This chain joins TRBV5-6 and TRBJ1-2, with 7 bases matching TRBD1. The sample taken for sequencing was PBMCs. This chain's CDR3 is CASNRLQGSANYGYTF. CDR3 DNA sequence: TGTGCCAGCAATCGTTTACAGGGGTCCGCTAACTATGGCTACACCTTC.